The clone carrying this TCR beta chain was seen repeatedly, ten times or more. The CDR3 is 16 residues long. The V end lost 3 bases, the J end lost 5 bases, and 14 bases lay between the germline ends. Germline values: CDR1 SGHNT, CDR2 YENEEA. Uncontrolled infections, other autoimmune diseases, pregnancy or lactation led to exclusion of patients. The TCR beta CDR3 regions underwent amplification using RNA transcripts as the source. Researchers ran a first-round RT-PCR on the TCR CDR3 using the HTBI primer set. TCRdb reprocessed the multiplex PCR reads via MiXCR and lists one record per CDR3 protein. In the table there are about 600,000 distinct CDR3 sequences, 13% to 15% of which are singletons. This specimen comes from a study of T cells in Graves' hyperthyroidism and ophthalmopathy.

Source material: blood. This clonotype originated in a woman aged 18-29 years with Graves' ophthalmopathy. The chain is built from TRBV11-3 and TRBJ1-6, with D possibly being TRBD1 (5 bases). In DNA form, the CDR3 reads TGTGCCAGCAGCTTTCTCAGGGTCGGGGATAATTCACCCCTCCACTTT. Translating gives CASSFLRVGDNSPLHF.